The 30 T cell receptor beta chains below were found in one sample sequenced in a study of shared clonotypes between healthy human individuals. Clones were read by immunoSEQ multiplex PCR, and TCRdb kept only the in-frame ones, dropping some. Here the sample spans some 500,000 clones, approximately 94% being singletons. Sequencing used naive CD4+ T cells sorted from blood. As to subset: CD45RA+ positively selected. The receptors here all came from a woman in her 30s in good health.

The chain has TRBV7-9 and TRBJ2-2; 13 bases agree with TRBD2. The V gene's germline CDR1 is SEHNR and CDR2 FQNEAQ (reference sequence). The junction had 1 base not matched to a gene; V was cut back by 3 bases and J by 0 bases. The CDR3 extends over 17 amino acids. The chain's CDR3 is CASSFGLAGANTGELFF. In DNA, the CDR3 is TGTGCCAGCAGCTTCGGACTAGCGGGAGCGAACACCGGGGAGCTGTTTTTT.

The chain employs TRBV29-1 and TRBJ1-1; 8 bases line up with TRBD1. The germline gives CDR1 SQVTM, CDR2 ANQGSEA. V shed 5 bases and J 4 bases; nucleotides not matched to a gene: 12. The CDR3 has 15 residues. CDR3 protein: CSVRGPQGAGTEAFF. The CDR3 DNA reads TGCAGCGTTCGGGGTCCGCAGGGGGCTGGCACTGAAGCTTTCTTT.

This clone was detected only once. Additional DNA sequences in this sample encode the identical CDR3. V and J are TRBV5-1 and TRBJ2-5, with D unresolved. Germline CDR1 SGHRS, CDR2 YFSETQ. V shed 4 bases and J shed 5 bases, with 6 bases lying between them. CDR3 length: 11 residues. CDR3 loop: CASSIQETQYF. The CDR3 nucleotides are TGCGCCAGCAGCATCCAGGAGACCCAGTACTTC.

The J gene is TRBJ1-3, the V gene TRBV7-9, with 7 bases that match TRBD1. This CDR3 spans 15 amino acids. Germline CDR1 is SEHNR and CDR2 is FQNEAQ (reference sequence). The V and J ends lost 3 bases and 4 bases, in that order; junction bases with no gene match: 6. The CDR3 spells CASSFGQAVGNTIYF. Here the CDR3 DNA reads TGTGCCAGCAGCTTTGGACAGGCGGTGGGAAACACCATATATTTT.

This clone showed up just once. The V call is TRBV19, the J call TRBJ2-3, with 10 bases fitting TRBD2. The junction had 4 bases not matched to a gene; V was cut back by 4 bases and J by 3 bases. The CDR3 is made up of 15 amino acids. CDR1 and CDR2 from the germline V gene are LNHDA and SQIVND (reference sequence). The CDR3 protein is CASSKGLAWTDTQYF. Written as DNA, the CDR3 is TGTGCCAGTAGTAAGGGACTAGCGTGGACAGATACGCAGTATTTT.

The rearrangement joins TRBV15 to TRBJ2-1, with 13 bases fitting TRBD2. J lost 5 bases, V lost 0 bases, and 10 bases had no gene match. The CDR3 length is 19 residues. Germline assignment: CDR1 LNHNV and CDR2 YYDKDF (reference sequence). The CDR3 nucleotides read TGTGCCACCAGCAGAGATCGCGTTCGACTAGCGGGAGGTAACAATGAGCAGTTCTTC. Amino acid sequence: CATSRDRVRLAGGNNEQFF.

The chain carries TRBV5-6 and TRBJ1-5; no firm D call. The CDR3 covers 14 residues. V lost 0 bases to trimming and J lost 5 bases, with 9 bases between them. CDR1 SGHDT and CDR2 YYEEEE come from the germline V gene. This CDR3 is CASSLAGRYQPQHF. The CDR3 nucleotides are TGTGCCAGCAGCTTGGCTGGACGATATCAGCCCCAGCATTTT.

The chain employs TRBV19 and TRBJ1-1; 7 bases align to TRBD1. Germline lookup yields CDR1 LNHDA and CDR2 SQIVND (reference sequence). The CDR3 length is 19 residues. V dropped 4 bases and J dropped 0; count of bases not matched to a gene: 17. CDR3 sequence reads: CASSSPVAGGGPLNTEAFF. The CDR3 nucleotides read TGTGCCAGTAGTAGCCCCGTCGCAGGGGGAGGCCCCCTGAACACTGAAGCTTTCTTT.

This sequence joins TRBV6-5 and TRBJ2-2, with TRBD2 matching over 7 bases. V gave up 5 bases and J gave up 2 bases; unmatched junction bases: 5. Germline assignment: CDR1 MNHEY and CDR2 SVGAGI. The CDR3 length is 15 residues. For the CDR3, the DNA is TGTGCCAGCAGTGGGAGGGCAGCCAACACCGGGGAGCTGTTTTTT. This gives the protein CASSGRAANTGELFF.

This chain uses TRBV28 with TRBJ2-7; D unclear. Germline-derived CDR1 and CDR2 are MDHEN and SYDVKM. This CDR3 is built from 14 residues. Trimming stripped 2 bases from V and 5 bases from J, with 13 bases between. CDR3 amino acids: CASSLVQAGNEQYF. Here the CDR3 DNA reads TGTGCCAGCAGTTTAGTCCAGGCCGGAAACGAGCAGTACTTC.

V is TRBV28 and J is TRBJ2-1, with 7 positions matching TRBD1. CDR1 is MDHEN, CDR2 SYDVKM, per germline. This CDR3 comprises 17 residues. The V segment lost 6 bases and the J segment 8 bases; nucleotides outside the gene matches: 19. The CDR3 nucleotides read TGTGCCAGCAGCCAAACTTTTCCGGGACAGCCAAGCGATGAGCAGTTCTTC. Translating it yields CASSQTFPGQPSDEQFF.

V usage is TRBV2 and J usage is TRBJ2-7; 8 nucleotides agree with TRBD1. The CDR3 is 16 residues long. Unmatched junction bases numbered 14, after V lost 8 bases and J lost 2 bases. Germline assignment: CDR1 SNHLY and CDR2 FYNNEI. CDR3 loop: CASSYPGGSKTYEQYF. CDR3 in DNA: TGTGCCAGCTCGTACCCAGGGGGCAGTAAAACCTACGAGCAGTACTTC. Together with reference TRBV2 and TRBJ2-7, the CDR3 gives the full variable domain: EPEVTQTPSHQVTQMGQEVILRCVPISNHLYFYWYRQILGQKVEFLVSFYNNEISEKSEIFDDQFSVERPDGSNFTLKIRSTKLEDSAMYFCASSYPGGSKTYEQYFGPGTRLTVT.

The rearrangement joins TRBV29-1 to TRBJ1-1; no firm D call. Germline V gene sequence: CDR1 SQVTM, CDR2 ANQGSEA. The length of the CDR3 is 12 residues. Trimming stripped 4 bases from V and 7 bases from J, with 13 bases between. The CDR3 protein is CSVGWIGSEAFF. The CDR3 DNA reads as TGCAGCGTTGGCTGGATCGGCAGTGAAGCTTTCTTT.

The CDR3 spells CASSQLPSTQFF. DNA for the CDR3: TGCGCCAGCAGTCAATTACCCTCCACCCAGTTCTTC. The chain couples TRBV23-1 to TRBJ2-1, with D unresolved. TRBV23-1 is reported as an ORF; its role is uncertain. The CDR3 is 12 amino acids. V lost 1 base and J lost 13, with 11 bases in between.

This sequence joins TRBV27 and TRBJ2-1; 8 nucleotides match TRBD2. CDR1 is MNHEY and CDR2 is SMNVEV in the germline V gene (reference sequence). V lost 7 bases and J lost 7; bases outside the gene matches: 15. The CDR3 loop spans 16 amino acids. This CDR3 is CASTHIRGGLRNEQFF. CDR3 DNA: TGTGCCAGCACACACATTCGGGGGGGGCTGAGAAATGAGCAGTTCTTC.

The rearrangement links TRBV6-6 to TRBJ1-4; D is possibly TRBD1 (5 bases). Germline lookup yields CDR1 MNHNY and CDR2 SVGAGI (reference sequence). This CDR3 comprises 13 residues. Trimming removed 4 bases from V and 8 bases from J, with 11 bases in between. The CDR3 here is CASSFGALEKLFF. CDR3 in DNA: TGTGCCAGCAGTTTCGGGGCCTTGGAAAAACTGTTTTTT.

This sequence joins TRBV18 and TRBJ1-1, with D maybe TRBD1 (5 bases). Trimming stripped 0 bases from V and 1 base from J, with 9 bases between. The CDR3 totals 15 residues. Germline V gives CDR1 KGHSH, CDR2 LQKENI. The DNA of the CDR3 is TGTGCCAGCTCACCACCCCAGGGCTCGAACACTGAAGCTTTCTTT. Translating it yields CASSPPQGSNTEAFF.

The rearrangement links TRBV4-1 to TRBJ1-4; no reliable D call. Trimming pared 2 bases from V and 0 bases from J, leaving 4 bases between. The CDR3 is 14 amino acids. CDR1 and CDR2 from the germline V gene are MGHRA and YSYEKL. The CDR3 protein is CASSQIATNEKLFF. CDR3 in DNA: TGCGCCAGCAGCCAAATTGCAACTAATGAAAAACTGTTTTTT.

This clone is a singleton in its sample. V and J are TRBV9 and TRBJ2-3; TRBD2 matches at 9 bases. Germline V gives CDR1 SGDLS, CDR2 YYNGEE. CDR3 size: 16 residues. The V gene end was trimmed by 1 base and the J gene end by 2 bases; junction bases not matched to a gene: 5. CDR3 amino acids: CASSVTAGGSTDTQYF. CDR3 coding DNA: TGTGCCAGCAGCGTAACAGCGGGAGGATCCACAGATACGCAGTATTTT.

The chain uses TRBV19 and TRBJ2-5; a weak D match, TRBD1 (6 bases). The better agreement between TRBJ2-7 and the DNA end casts doubt on the J call. Looked up from germline, CDR1 is LNHDA and CDR2 is SQIVND (reference sequence). The CDR3 contains 12 residues. DNA for the CDR3: TGTGCCAGTAGTAAACAGGGTTCCGAGCAGTACTTC. Protein: CASSKQGSEQYF.

This chain connects TRBV18 to TRBJ1-2; maybe TRBD1 (6 bases). The germline gives CDR1 KGHSH, CDR2 LQKENI. The CDR3 covers 15 residues. V lost 3 bases to trimming and J lost 4 bases, with 15 bases between them. The CDR3 bases are TGTGCCAGCTCACCGGGAAGGGACACTTTCTATGGCTACACCTTC. Translating gives CASSPGRDTFYGYTF.

Only a few counts were recorded for this clone. The rearrangement joins TRBV18 to TRBJ2-7, with D tentatively TRBD2 (6 bases). Germline lookup yields CDR1 KGHSH and CDR2 LQKENI. The V and J ends lost 3 bases and 9 bases respectively, with 15 bases between them. CDR3 length: 13 amino acids. CDR3 coding DNA: TGTGCCAGCTCACCCGAAGGGCCCGGGGGGCAGTACTTC. It translates to CASSPEGPGGQYF.

The genes are TRBV27 and TRBJ2-6, with 8 positions matching TRBD1. V dropped 7 bases and J dropped 1; count of bases not matched to a gene: 9. The CDR3 has 17 residues. Germline V lookup: CDR1 MNHEY, CDR2 SMNVEV (reference sequence). CDR3: CASTPQGAVSGANVLTF. The CDR3 DNA is TGTGCCAGCACGCCCCAGGGGGCAGTGTCTGGGGCCAACGTCCTGACTTTC.

The rearrangement joins TRBV6-1 to TRBJ2-7; TRBD1 agrees at 8 bases. The germline V gene has CDR1 MNHNS and CDR2 SASEGT. V lost 4 bases and J lost 0; bases outside the gene matches: 5. This CDR3 region has 15 residues. The CDR3 region has the DNA TGTGCCAGCAGTGGGACAGGGACCAACTCCTACGAGCAGTACTTC. It encodes CASSGTGTNSYEQYF.

The chain has TRBV11-2 and TRBJ2-5, with 7 bases matching TRBD1. This CDR3 comprises 15 residues. V shed 5 bases and J 5 bases; nucleotides not matched to a gene: 11. CDR1 is SGHAT and CDR2 is FQNNGV in the germline V gene. The CDR3 reads CASSLPLGGAETQYF. CDR3 nucleotide sequence: TGTGCCAGCAGCCTACCCCTAGGGGGCGCGGAGACCCAGTACTTC.

CDR3 protein: CASSLPGGAYEQYF. The CDR3, as DNA: TGTGCCAGCAGCTTGCCGGGCGGGGCCTACGAGCAGTACTTC. The chain combines TRBV5-4 with TRBJ2-5; D is perhaps TRBD2 (6 bases). The J call could be wrong; TRBJ2-7 is a better fit for the DNA end. CDR1 and CDR2 (germline): SGHNT, YYREEE (reference sequence). This CDR3 is 14 amino acids long.

The genes are TRBV4-1 and TRBJ1-4; D ambiguous. From germline, CDR1 is MGHRA and CDR2 YSYEKL. The V end was cut by 6 bases, the J end by 3 bases, with 14 bases between. This CDR3 has 15 residues. CDR3 region: CASRHEGAANEKLFF. The CDR3 bases are TGCGCCAGCAGACATGAGGGAGCGGCTAATGAAAAACTGTTTTTT.

The chain joins TRBV27 to TRBJ2-1; 12 bases match TRBD2. Germline loops: CDR1 MNHEY, CDR2 SMNVEV (reference sequence). Trimming removed 6 bases from V and 9 bases from J; junction bases left unmatched: 15. This CDR3 is 17 amino acids long. The CDR3 DNA is TGTGCCAGCAGCCTACGATCCCCGACTAGCGGGAGTACTGAGCAGTTCTTC. This gives the protein CASSLRSPTSGSTEQFF.

This clone appeared once. The CDR3 spells CASSPGGTAPSTDTQYF. CDR3 in DNA: TGTGCCAGCAGCCCAGGGGGGACCGCACCTAGCACAGATACGCAGTATTTT. This chain links TRBV9 with TRBJ2-3; possible D gene TRBD1, 7 bases. V was cut by 4 bases and J by 0 bases, with 18 bases left in between. Per germline, CDR1 SGDLS and CDR2 YYNGEE. CDR3 length: 17 residues. Using reference TRBV9 and TRBJ2-3 for the parts outside the CDR3, the full variable domain is DSGVTQTPKHLITATGQRVTLRCSPRSGDLSVYWYQQSLDQGLQFLIQYYNGEERAKGNILERFSAQQFPDLHSELNLSSLELGDSALYFCASSPGGTAPSTDTQYFGPGTRLTVL.

The chain links TRBV18 to TRBJ2-1; possible D gene TRBD1, 6 bases. V was cut by 7 bases and J by 5 bases, with 18 bases left in between. CDR1 KGHSH and CDR2 LQKENI come from the germline V gene. The CDR3 runs to 15 residues. The CDR3 region has the DNA TGTGCCAGCTTACTAAAACAGGGTTACGACAATGAGCAGTTCTTC. Translating it yields CASLLKQGYDNEQFF. Full variable domain (outside the CDR3, taken from reference TRBV18 and TRBJ2-1): NAGVMQNPRHLVRRRGQEARLRCSPMKGHSHVYWYRQLPEEGLKFMVYLQKENIIDESGMPKERFSAEFPKEGPSILRIQQVVRGDSAAYFCASLLKQGYDNEQFFGPGTRLTVL.